These T cell receptor beta chains were read from a single sample in a study of T cell responses to AZD1222 COVID-19 vaccine. Profiled with immunoSEQ multiplex PCR; TCRdb holds only in-frame clones, not every one. The sample carries some 250,000 clones, roughly 93% recorded once. Sequencing was performed on peripheral blood, taken 28 days after the second AZD1222 dose. The receptors shown here come from an adult who received the AZD1222 COVID-19 vaccine. Each CDR3 is given with its conserved first and last residue. The D gene is left open where the match is weak. For some rows the clone size is stated as once, few or many, or as a class when expanded; others skip it.

>TRBJ2-1|TRBV11-3|TRBD2|-
CASSLDGLAEQFF
TGTGCCAGCAGCTTGGACGGACTAGCGGAGCAGTTCTTC
>TRBJ2-7|TRBV7-9|TRBD2|-
CASSHLLAGAPLSYEQYF
TGTGCCAGCAGCCACCTCCTAGCGGGAGCTCCACTCTCCTACGAGCAGTACTTC
>TRBJ2-7|TRBV7-2|TRBD2|-
CASTFVGGTSSYEQYF
TGTGCCAGCACCTTCGTGGGGGGGACCTCCTCCTACGAGCAGTACTTC
>TRBJ1-3|TRBV19|TRBD1|-
CASSSYRGPSGNTIYF
TGTGCCAGTAGTTCCTACAGGGGGCCCTCTGGAAACACCATATATTTT
>TRBJ1-1|TRBV20-1|-|-
CSASRRDTEAFF
TGCAGTGCTAGTAGGAGGGACACTGAAGCTTTCTTT
>TRBJ1-4|TRBV5-6|-|-
CASRIQGGEKLFF
TGTGCCAGCAGAATCCAGGGTGGAGAAAAACTGTTTTTT
>TRBJ2-1|TRBV7-9|-|-
CASSAQDNEQFF
TGTGCCAGCAGCGCTCAAGACAATGAGCAGTTCTTC
>TRBJ1-2|TRBV9|-|-
CASSQRGDTLYGYTF
TGTGCCAGCAGCCAAAGGGGAGACACACTCTATGGCTACACCTTC
>TRBJ1-5|TRBV6-5|-|-
CASSYVRGSNQPQHF
TGTGCCAGCAGTTACGTCAGAGGGAGCAATCAGCCCCAGCATTTT
>TRBJ1-4|TRBV30|-|-
CAWSASGRSNEKLFF
TGTGCCTGGAGTGCTTCAGGGCGGAGTAATGAAAAACTGTTTTTT
>TRBJ1-4|TRBV18|-|-
CASSSLTATNEKLFF
TGTGCCAGCTCATCACTGACAGCAACTAATGAAAAACTGTTTTTT
>TRBJ2-1|TRBV18|TRBD2|-
CASSPFASGSYNEQFF
TGTGCCAGCTCCCCCTTTGCTAGCGGGTCATACAATGAGCAGTTCTTC
>TRBJ2-7|TRBV29-1|-|-
CSARTDASYEQYF
TGCAGCGCCAGGACAGATGCCTCCTACGAGCAGTACTTC
>TRBJ2-1|TRBV5-6|-|-
CASSRLGIQFF
TGTGCCAGCAGCCGACTTGGGATCCAGTTCTTC
>TRBJ2-7|TRBV7-2|TRBD1|once
CASSSGQGAEQYF
TGTGCCAGCAGCTCGGGACAGGGGGCTGAGCAGTACTTC
>TRBJ2-7|TRBV15|-|-
CATSRDRDGAPSSYEQYF
TGTGCCACCAGCAGAGATCGGGACGGGGCGCCAAGCTCCTACGAGCAGTACTTC
>TRBJ1-3|TRBV7-9|-|-
CASSLRGAAGNTIYF
TGTGCCAGCAGCTTACGGGGCGCGGCTGGAAACACCATATATTTT
>TRBJ1-4|TRBV7-8|-|-
CASSLARGVALGEKLFF
TGTGCCAGCAGCTTAGCGCGGGGGGTAGCCCTAGGTGAAAAACTGTTTTTT
>TRBJ2-1|TRBV7-9|-|-
CASSLEPLRFF
TGTGCCAGCAGCTTAGAACCCCTGCGGTTCTTC
>TRBJ1-6|TRBV9|-|-
CASSAHRGPLHF
TGTGCCAGCAGCGCTCACAGAGGACCCCTCCACTTT
>TRBJ1-5|TRBV19|-|-
CASTRTVGSNQPQHF
TGTGCCAGTACCCGGACAGTAGGGAGCAATCAGCCCCAGCATTTT
>TRBJ2-4|TRBV28|TRBD2|-
CASSLPAWEGNIQYF
TGTGCCAGCAGTTTGCCGGCCTGGGAGGGAAACATTCAGTACTTC
>TRBJ2-1|TRBV7-2|-|-
CASSQNRGDEQFF
TGTGCCAGCAGCCAAAATAGGGGAGATGAGCAGTTCTTC
>TRBJ1-1|TRBV19|-|-
CASSRMGAELLWMNTEAFF
TGTGCCAGTAGTAGGATGGGTGCAGAGCTCCTGTGGATGAACACTGAAGCTTTCTTT
>TRBJ1-2|TRBV13|-|-
CASRWGGSYGYTF
TGTGCCAGTAGATGGGGGGGCTCCTATGGCTACACCTTC
>TRBJ1-5|TRBV19|-|-
CASSTIDGNQPQHF
TGTGCCAGTAGTACAATTGACGGAAATCAGCCCCAGCATTTT
>TRBJ2-6|TRBV5-1|-|-
CASSLGENSGANVLTF
TGCGCCAGCAGCTTGGGAGAGAACTCTGGGGCCAACGTCCTGACTTTC
>TRBJ1-1|TRBV19|-|-
CASSAVNTEAFF
TGTGCCAGTAGTGCAGTGAACACTGAAGCTTTCTTT
>TRBJ1-2|TRBV5-8|-|-
CASSLLPGPYGYTF
TGTGCCAGCAGCCTCCTCCCCGGCCCCTATGGCTACACCTTC